A selection of T cell receptor beta chains follows, all from one sample in a study of blood T cell repertoires in COVID-19. Clones were read by immunoSEQ multiplex PCR, and TCRdb kept only the in-frame ones, dropping some. The sample includes about 170,000 clones, approximately 89% seen only once; the top ten take approximately 0.8%. Sequencing was carried out using PBMCs or T cells enriched from blood (not recorded which). All receptors come from a woman aged 18-29 years who had recovered from COVID-19. CDR3s include the opening cysteine and the closing phenylalanine or tryptophan. Fields, in order: V gene, J gene, D gene, clone size, CDR3 DNA, CDR3 protein. D genes are given only for firm matches. Clone size is stated in some rows and not others, as once, few, many or a class when expanded.

TRBV4-1	TRBJ2-7	.	.	TGCGCCAGCAGCCAAGCACTAATGAGGCCCCCCCCCTCCTACGAGCAGTACTTC	CASSQALMRPPPSYEQYF
TRBV28	TRBJ1-1	TRBD1	.	TGTGCCAGCAGTGGACAGGATGAAGCTTTCTTT	CASSGQDEAFF
TRBV27	TRBJ2-1	.	.	TGTGCCAGCAGTCCGGGACACACCTACAATGAGCAGTTCTTC	CASSPGHTYNEQFF
TRBV7-9	TRBJ2-7	TRBD2	few	TGTGCCAGCAGCTCCTTCCCGATTAGCGGGAGTGCTAACGAGCAGTACTTC	CASSSFPISGSANEQYF
TRBV6-5	TRBJ1-4	.	few	TGTGCCAGCGGGAGATCCGAAAAACTGTTTTTT	CASGRSEKLFF
TRBV11-2	TRBJ1-2	.	.	TGTGCCAGCAGCTTAGATATACGCGCGTCCACCTTC	CASSLDIRASTF
TRBV6-4	TRBJ2-7	.	.	TGTGCCAGCAGTGGACCCATTATTCACAAACTAGACTACGAGCAGTACTTC	CASSGPIIHKLDYEQYF
TRBV28	TRBJ2-1	TRBD2	.	TGTGCCAGCAGTTTCCGGACTAGCGGGACCTACAATGAGCAGTTCTTC	CASSFRTSGTYNEQFF
TRBV7-9	TRBJ1-3	TRBD1	.	TGTGCCAGCAGCCCAGGACAGGGGCAAGGAAACACCATATATTTT	CASSPGQGQGNTIYF
TRBV28	TRBJ1-5	.	many	TGTGCCAGCAGTTTCCCGGGGGGCCGTCAGCCCCAGCATTTT	CASSFPGGRQPQHF
TRBV7-9	TRBJ2-7	.	.	TGTGCCAGCAGCTTATCTAGTAACTCCTACGAGCAGTACTTC	CASSLSSNSYEQYF
TRBV30	TRBJ2-1	.	.	TGTGCCTGGAGTGTACCAGGGGCTACTGCCGATGAGCAGTTCTTC	CAWSVPGATADEQFF
TRBV6-4	TRBJ2-1	.	once	TGTGCCAGCAGTGACTCGATTGAAAGCCCGCAGTTCTTC	CASSDSIESPQFF
TRBV18	TRBJ2-5	.	once	TGTGCCAGCTCACCACCGGCAGGGGTGGAGACCCAGTACTTC	CASSPPAGVETQYF
TRBV7-3	TRBJ2-1	TRBD2	.	TGTGCCAGCAGCCCGGGACTAGCGGCCCTTGATGAGCAGTTCTTC	CASSPGLAALDEQFF
TRBV28	TRBJ2-1	.	.	TGTGCCAGCAGTTTAGCGGGCCTAGCCAATGAGCAGTTCTTC	CASSLAGLANEQFF
TRBV7-2	TRBJ2-1	.	.	TGTGCCAGCAGCCCCCCGTTCGGGAATGAGCAGTTCTTC	CASSPPFGNEQFF
TRBV20-1	TRBJ2-3	.	.	TGCAGTGCTCCCGAGCTAGATACGCAGTATTTT	CSAPELDTQYF
TRBV18	TRBJ2-5	TRBD1	.	TGTGCCAGCTCACCGGCGACAGGGGGTCTTATGGAGACCCAGTACTTC	CASSPATGGLMETQYF
TRBV6-6	TRBJ2-3	TRBD2	.	TGTGCCAGCATCCAGACTAGCGGTTCATTGCATACGCAGTATTTT	CASIQTSGSLHTQYF
TRBV11-2	TRBJ2-2	.	.	TGTGCCAGCAGCTCTTTGGGAACTAACACCGGGGAGCCGTTTTTT	CASSSLGTNTGEPFF
TRBV7-2	TRBJ1-3	.	.	TGTGCCAGCAGCTTTCGGGAAGGTGGTTCGAGCTCTGGAAACACCATATATTTT	CASSFREGGSSSGNTIYF
TRBV11-3	TRBJ1-5	.	.	TGTGCCAGCAGCGATGGACAGAGGGATCAGCCCCAGCATTTT	CASSDGQRDQPQHF
TRBV27	TRBJ2-7	.	.	TGTGCCAGCAGTTCTCCACCCTCTCTTTTCAGGGACGAGCAGTACTTC	CASSSPPSLFRDEQYF
TRBV7-2	TRBJ2-7	TRBD2	.	TGTGCCAGCAGCTCCCGACTAGCAGTGAGCTCCTACGAGCAGTACTTC	CASSSRLAVSSYEQYF
TRBV5-4	TRBJ1-2	.	.	TGTGCCAGCAGCTCCCCACAGAACTATGGCTACACCTTC	CASSSPQNYGYTF
TRBV2	TRBJ2-7	.	few	TGTGCCAGCAGTGAGGGTAGCGGCATCTACGAGCAGTACTTC	CASSEGSGIYEQYF
TRBV5-5	TRBJ2-6	.	.	TGTGCCAGCAGCTCCCGACTGAGCTCTGGGGCCAACGTCCTGACTTTC	CASSSRLSSGANVLTF
TRBV4-1	TRBJ2-7	TRBD2	few	TGCGCCAGCAGCCGTGGGACTAGCGGGAGGTCCTACGAGCAGTACTTC	CASSRGTSGRSYEQYF
TRBV7-2	TRBJ2-1	.	.	TGTGCCAGCAGCTTACGGGCTAGCGCGAGCAATGAGCAGTTCTTC	CASSLRASASNEQFF
TRBV7-3	TRBJ2-1	TRBD1	.	TGTGCCAGCAGCTTGACCCCAGGGGGCGGATTCAATGAGCAGTTCTTC	CASSLTPGGGFNEQFF
TRBV19	TRBJ2-7	TRBD1	.	TGTGCCAGTAGAAATATAGGACAGGACTACGAGCAGTACTTC	CASRNIGQDYEQYF
TRBV3-1/TRBV3-2	TRBJ2-1	TRBD1	.	TGTGCCAGCAGCCAAGGACAGGGGATCAATGAGCAGTTCTTC	CASSQGQGINEQFF
TRBV5-5	TRBJ2-1	TRBD2	.	TGTGCCAGCAGCAAGGGACTAGCGGGAGACAATGAGCAGTTCTTC	CASSKGLAGDNEQFF
TRBV28	TRBJ2-1	.	.	TGTGCCAGCAGCTCAAGTCCGGGCAATGAGCAGTTCTTC	CASSSSPGNEQFF
TRBV7-8	TRBJ2-3	.	.	TGTGCCAGCAGCTTACTTCAGCGAAGCACAGATACGCAGTATTTT	CASSLLQRSTDTQYF
TRBV7-3	TRBJ1-1	TRBD1	once	TGTGCCAGCAGCGGACAGGGGAAGGGCAGCAAAGCTTTCTTT	CASSGQGKGSKAFF
TRBV6-1	TRBJ2-3	TRBD2	.	TGTGCCAGCAGTGAGGGACTAGCGGTCGATACGCAGTATTTT	CASSEGLAVDTQYF
TRBV15	TRBJ2-4	TRBD2	.	TGTGCCACCAGCAGAGCTAGCGGTCTAGCCAAAAACATTCAGTACTTC	CATSRASGLAKNIQYF
TRBV6-5	TRBJ2-7	TRBD1	.	TGTGCCAGCAGTTACGGGACAGGGGGTCCCTACGAGCAGTACTTC	CASSYGTGGPYEQYF
TRBV29-1	TRBJ1-4	.	.	TGCAGCGTGACGCCAAGGACAGCTAATGAAAAACTGTTTTTT	CSVTPRTANEKLFF
TRBV29-1	TRBJ2-5	TRBD2	.	TGCAGCGTCGCCCTAGCGGGAGTTTGGGAGACCCAGTACTTC	CSVALAGVWETQYF
TRBV3-1/TRBV3-2	TRBJ1-2	.	once	TGTGCCAGCAGCCAAGAGGGAGGCTATGGCTACACCTTC	CASSQEGGYGYTF
TRBV6-2/TRBV6-3	TRBJ1-2	TRBD1	.	TGTGCCAGCAGTCCACCCCGGACAGGACTTAACTATGGCTACACCTTC	CASSPPRTGLNYGYTF
TRBV11-2	TRBJ2-7	TRBD2	.	TGTGCCAGCAGCTCGTTGATACAAAGCGGGAGATCCTACGAGCAGTACTTC	CASSSLIQSGRSYEQYF
TRBV11-3	TRBJ2-1	TRBD1	.	TGTGCCAGCAGCGAAACAGGGGCTTATGAGCAGTTCTTC	CASSETGAYEQFF
TRBV27	TRBJ2-7	.	.	TGTGCCAGCAGTTTCCCCCCCACAGGGGGCGCGGGAGGCTTC	CASSFPPTGGAGGF
TRBV7-2	TRBJ2-5	TRBD1	.	TGTGCCAGCAGCTGGACAGAAGTGACAGGGTTGGGCCAGTACTTC	CASSWTEVTGLGQYF
TRBV29-1	TRBJ2-1	TRBD2	.	TGCAGCGTTGAAGATGTCCGGACTAGCGGGATTCTCTCCTACAATGAGCAGTTCTTC	CSVEDVRTSGILSYNEQFF
TRBV5-1	TRBJ1-5	.	.	TGCGCCAGCAGCTTGGACTGGTATAGCAATCAGCCCCAGCATTTT	CASSLDWYSNQPQHF
TRBV5-4	TRBJ1-1	.	.	TGTGCCAGCACCTCCGCCCCGGGTGTCACTGAAGCTTTCTTT	CASTSAPGVTEAFF
TRBV5-1	TRBJ1-1	.	.	TGCGCCAGCAGCTTGTCCGGTATCGCTGAAGCTTTCTTT	CASSLSGIAEAFF